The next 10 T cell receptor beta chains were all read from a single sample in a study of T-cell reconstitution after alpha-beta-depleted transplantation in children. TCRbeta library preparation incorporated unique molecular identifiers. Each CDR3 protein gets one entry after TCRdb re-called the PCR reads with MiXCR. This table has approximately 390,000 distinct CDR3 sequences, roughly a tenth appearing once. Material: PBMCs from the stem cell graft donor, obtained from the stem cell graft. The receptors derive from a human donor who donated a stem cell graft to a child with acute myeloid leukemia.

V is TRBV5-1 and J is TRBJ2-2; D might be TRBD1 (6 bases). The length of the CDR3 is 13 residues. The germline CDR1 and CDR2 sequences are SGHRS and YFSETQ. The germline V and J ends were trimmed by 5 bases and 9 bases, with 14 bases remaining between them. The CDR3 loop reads CASSGGQFRELFF. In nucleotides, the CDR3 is TGCGCCAGCAGTGGCGGACAGTTCCGGGAGCTGTTTTTT.

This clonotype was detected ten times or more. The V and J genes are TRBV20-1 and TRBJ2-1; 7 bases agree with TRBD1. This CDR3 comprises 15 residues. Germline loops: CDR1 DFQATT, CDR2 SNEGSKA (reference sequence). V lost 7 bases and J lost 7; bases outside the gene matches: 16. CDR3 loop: CSGPQIGDRNNEQFF. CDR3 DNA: TGCAGTGGACCTCAAATAGGGGACAGAAATAATGAGCAGTTCTTC.

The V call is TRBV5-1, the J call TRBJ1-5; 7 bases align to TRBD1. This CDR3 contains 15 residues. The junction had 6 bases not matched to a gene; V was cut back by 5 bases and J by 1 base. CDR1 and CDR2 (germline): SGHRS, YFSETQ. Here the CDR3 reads CASRSGTASNQPQHF. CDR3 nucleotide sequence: TGCGCCAGCAGGTCCGGGACAGCGAGCAATCAGCCCCAGCATTTT.

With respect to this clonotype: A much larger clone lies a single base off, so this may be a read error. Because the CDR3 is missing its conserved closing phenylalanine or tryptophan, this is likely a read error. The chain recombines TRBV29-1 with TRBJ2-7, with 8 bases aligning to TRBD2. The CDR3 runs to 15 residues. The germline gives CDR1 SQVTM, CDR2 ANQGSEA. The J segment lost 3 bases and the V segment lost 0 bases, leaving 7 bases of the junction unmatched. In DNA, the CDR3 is TGCAGCGTTGAAGATCCAGCGGGAGAAATCTACGAGCAGTACATC. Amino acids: CSVEDPAGEIYEQYI.

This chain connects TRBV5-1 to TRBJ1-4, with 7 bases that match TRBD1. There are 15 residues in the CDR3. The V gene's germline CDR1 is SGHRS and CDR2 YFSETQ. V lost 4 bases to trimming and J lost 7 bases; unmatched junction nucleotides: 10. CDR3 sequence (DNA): TGCGCCAGCAGCCTTCGACAGGGTGAGACTGAAAAACTGTTTTTT. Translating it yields CASSLRQGETEKLFF.

The CDR3 DNA reads as TGTGCCAGCAGTTTATATAAGAGTTTAGTTGAGACCCAGTACTTC. Its protein is CASSLYKSLVETQYF. V gene TRBV6-2 or TRBV6-3 combines with J gene TRBJ2-5, with D uncertain. The germline CDR1 and CDR2 sequences are MNHEY and SVGEGT. V gave up 4 bases and J gave up 5 bases, with 17 bases separating them. The length of the CDR3 is 15 residues.

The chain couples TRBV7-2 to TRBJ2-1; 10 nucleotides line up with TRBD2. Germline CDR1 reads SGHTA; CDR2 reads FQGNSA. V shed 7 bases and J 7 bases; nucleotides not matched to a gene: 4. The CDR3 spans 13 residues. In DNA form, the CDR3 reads TGTGCCAGCAAGGTAGCGGGAGGTAATGAGCAGTTCTTC. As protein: CASKVAGGNEQFF.

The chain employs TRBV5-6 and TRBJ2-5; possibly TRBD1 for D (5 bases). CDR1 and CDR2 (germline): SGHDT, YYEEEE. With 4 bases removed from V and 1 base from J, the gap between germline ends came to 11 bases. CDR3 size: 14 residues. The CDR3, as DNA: TGTGCCAGCAGCCTAAACAGGTTCCAAGAGACCCAGTACTTC. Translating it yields CASSLNRFQETQYF.

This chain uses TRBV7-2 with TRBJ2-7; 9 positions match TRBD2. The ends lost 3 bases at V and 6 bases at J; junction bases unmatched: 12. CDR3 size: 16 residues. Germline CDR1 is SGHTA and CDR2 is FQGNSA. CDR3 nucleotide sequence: TGTGCCAGCAGCTTCATCCGTAGCGGGAGAGGCGGCGAGCAGTACTTC. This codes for CASSFIRSGRGGEQYF.

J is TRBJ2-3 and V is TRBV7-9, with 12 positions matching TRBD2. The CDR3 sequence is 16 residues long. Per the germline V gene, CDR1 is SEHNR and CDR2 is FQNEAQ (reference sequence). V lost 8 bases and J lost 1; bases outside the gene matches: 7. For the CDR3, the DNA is TGTGCCAGCGGCCTACTAGCGGGAGGCGGCACAGATACGCAGTATTTT. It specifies CASGLLAGGGTDTQYF.